The next 18 T cell receptor beta chains were all read from a single sample in a study of cytotoxic CD8 clonotypes in ibrutinib-treated CLL. The protocol was immunoSEQ multiplex PCR, while the TCRdb copy is restricted to in-frame clones and leaves out a portion. Of fewer than 400,000 clones listed, 60% to 80% are singletons. Here the sequenced sample was PBMCs, taken after 36 months of ibrutinib treatment. The receptors were gathered from a human donor with chronic lymphocytic leukemia.

Only one count was recorded for this clone. This sequence joins TRBV19 and TRBJ1-1, with a weak D call TRBD1 (6 bases). Between the trimmed V and J ends, which lost 2 bases and 0 bases, there was a span of 13 bases. The germline V gene encodes CDR1 LNHDA and CDR2 SQIVND (reference sequence). The CDR3 is 16 amino acids. The CDR3 sequence is CASSIPAGAVNTEAFF. DNA for the CDR3: TGTGCCAGTAGTATACCCGCGGGGGCGGTGAACACTGAAGCTTTCTTT.

Concerning this clone: One junction end disagrees with the germline gene, perhaps due to a read error. This rearrangement joins TRBV2 to TRBJ2-7; possibly TRBD2 for D (6 bases). The CDR3 is 13 residues long. Germline V lookup: CDR1 SNHLY, CDR2 FYNNEI. As DNA, the CDR3 is TGTTCCAGCACATCGGGGGTGTCCTACGAGCAGTACTTC. Translated: CSSTSGVSYEQYF. The entire variable domain, with the rest obtained from reference TRBV2 and TRBJ2-7, is as follows: EPEVTQTPSHQVTQMGQEVILRCVPISNHLYFYWYRQILGQKVEFLVSFYNNEISEKSEIFDDQFSVERPDGSNFTLKIRSTKLEDSAMYFCSSTSGVSYEQYFGPGTRLTVT.

The chain employs TRBV12-5 and TRBJ2-5, with D unclear. V dropped 3 bases and J dropped 2 bases, with 10 bases sitting between them. The CDR3 length is 14 residues. From germline, CDR1 is LGHNT and CDR2 FRNRAP. CDR3 sequence: CASGFVAAQETQYF. CDR3 DNA sequence: TGTGCTAGTGGTTTCGTGGCGGCTCAAGAGACCCAGTACTTC.

The chain is built from TRBV7-2 and TRBJ2-7; TRBD2 aligns across 8 bases. The CDR3 sequence is 14 residues long. Germline V gene data show CDR1 as SGHTA and CDR2 as FQGNSA. V was pared by 2 bases and J by 5 bases, with 5 bases of the junction left unmatched. The CDR3 reads CASSLSGSPHEQYF. The CDR3 nucleotides read TGTGCCAGCAGCTTAAGCGGGAGTCCCCACGAGCAGTACTTC.

J is TRBJ1-1 and V is TRBV9; 7 bases match TRBD1. This CDR3 comprises 14 residues. CDR1 is SGDLS, CDR2 YYNGEE, per germline. V was pared by 3 bases and J by 1 base, with 3 bases of the junction left unmatched. The CDR3 loop is CASSGGTANTEAFF. The CDR3 coding sequence is TGTGCCAGCAGCGGGGGGACAGCGAACACTGAAGCTTTCTTT. The full variable domain, with the rest looked up from reference TRBV9 and TRBJ1-1, is DSGVTQTPKHLITATGQRVTLRCSPRSGDLSVYWYQQSLDQGLQFLIQYYNGEERAKGNILERFSAQQFPDLHSELNLSSLELGDSALYFCASSGGTANTEAFFGQGTRLTVV.

The chain employs TRBV4-1 and TRBJ1-5; a weak D match, TRBD1 (5 bases). This CDR3 has 15 amino acids. CDR1 MGHRA and CDR2 YSYEKL come from the germline V gene. V lost 4 bases to trimming and J lost 3 bases, with 13 bases between them. This CDR3 is CASSPPGLVNQPQHF. CDR3 nucleotide sequence: TGCGCCAGCAGCCCACCGGGACTGGTCAATCAGCCCCAGCATTTT.

This clone has only a few counts. The rearrangement uses TRBV4-2 and TRBJ1-2; 7 bases map to TRBD1. The V gene end was trimmed by 3 bases and the J gene end by 5 bases; junction bases not matched to a gene: 3. CDR1 is LGHNA, CDR2 YNFKEQ, per germline. The CDR3 totals 13 residues. The CDR3: CASSHRQGYGYTF. DNA of the CDR3: TGTGCCAGCAGCCATCGACAGGGATATGGCTACACCTTC.

The genes are TRBV6-1 and TRBJ2-3; D gene ambiguous. Between the trimmed V and J ends, which lost 1 base and 5 bases, there was a span of 13 bases. This CDR3 is built from 15 residues. From germline, CDR1 is MNHNS and CDR2 SASEGT. The CDR3 spells CASSEDLVHGDTQYF. CDR3 in DNA: TGTGCCAGCAGTGAAGACCTAGTGCATGGAGATACGCAGTATTTT.

The gene calls are TRBV6-5 and TRBJ2-7, with TRBD1 matching over 10 bases. The ends lost 3 bases at V and 3 bases at J; junction bases unmatched: 2. The CDR3 is 14 residues long. Germline loops: CDR1 MNHEY, CDR2 SVGAGI. CDR3 loop: CASSYGDRGYEQYF. CDR3 nucleotides: TGTGCCAGCAGTTATGGGGACAGGGGCTACGAGCAGTACTTC.

The rearrangement joins TRBV7-3 to TRBJ2-2, with D hard to call. Germline-derived CDR1 and CDR2 are SGHTA and FQGTGA. CDR3 size: 15 residues. Trimming cost V 1 base and J 4 bases, with 10 bases left between them. The CDR3 DNA reads TGTGCCAGCAGCTTAATAGGCGAGCCCACCGGGGAGCTGTTTTTT. It codes for CASSLIGEPTGELFF.

The genes are TRBV29-1 and TRBJ1-1; D may be TRBD1 (6 bases). Germline V gene sequence: CDR1 SQVTM, CDR2 ANQGSEA. The V end lost 8 bases, the J end lost 4 bases, and 26 bases lay between the germline ends. The CDR3 is 16 amino acids. Here the CDR3 DNA reads TGCAGCTTCCACGTTCAGGGGCCGCCCCTGGGCACTGAAGCTTTCTTT. Translation: CSFHVQGPPLGTEAFF. Full variable domain (remainder filled in from reference TRBV29-1 and TRBJ1-1): SAVISQKPSRDICQRGTSLTIQCQVDSQVTMMFWYRQQPGQSLTLIATANQGSEATYESGFVIDKFPISRPNLTFSTLTVSNMSPEDSSIYLCSFHVQGPPLGTEAFFGQGTRLTVV.

The chain recombines TRBV7-8 with TRBJ2-7, with D possibly being TRBD1 or TRBD2 (7 bases each). Germline lookup yields CDR1 SGHVS and CDR2 FQNEAQ. Trimming cost V 2 bases and J 4 bases, with 12 bases left between them. The CDR3 loop spans 14 amino acids. CDR3 nucleotide sequence: TGTGCCAGCAGCTTACAGGGGGGGTGGTACGAGCAGTACTTC. Residues: CASSLQGGWYEQYF.

The chain employs TRBV7-9 and TRBJ1-1; D remains unclear. CDR1 and CDR2 from the germline V gene are SEHNR and FQNEAQ (reference sequence). Between the trimmed V and J ends, which lost 7 bases and 0 bases, there was a span of 15 bases. CDR3 length: 15 residues. The CDR3 protein is CASTKADIMNTEAFF. Written as DNA, the CDR3 is TGTGCCAGCACTAAGGCCGACATCATGAACACTGAAGCTTTCTTT.

This clone appeared a single time. The V gene is TRBV7-2, the J gene TRBJ2-1; 9 bases map to TRBD2. V lost 3 bases to trimming and J lost 15 bases; unmatched junction nucleotides: 9. Germline lookup yields CDR1 SGHTA and CDR2 FQGNSA. The CDR3 has 13 residues. CDR3 residues: CASSFPASGVGFF. Here the CDR3 DNA reads TGTGCCAGCAGCTTCCCCGCTAGCGGGGTGGGGTTCTTC.

This sequence joins TRBV5-4 and TRBJ2-7; 7 bases are a match to TRBD2. The CDR3 has 16 residues. The germline gives CDR1 SGHNT, CDR2 YYREEE (reference sequence). With V trimmed by 4 bases and J by 4 bases, 14 bases remained unmatched. CDR3 protein: CASSPGGSGMGYEQYF. The CDR3 bases are TGTGCCAGCAGCCCTGGAGGGAGCGGGATGGGGTACGAGCAGTACTTC.

This chain connects TRBV27 to TRBJ2-7; D call uncertain. Looked up from germline, CDR1 is MNHEY and CDR2 is SMNVEV (reference sequence). Trimming removed 5 bases at V and 2 bases at J, with 10 bases between. This CDR3 spans 13 amino acids. CDR3 DNA: TGTGCCAGCAGTCACGGGTCCCCCTACGAGCAGTACTTC. The encoded protein is CASSHGSPYEQYF.

The chain is built from TRBV2 and TRBJ2-7; weak D call: TRBD2 (6 bases). Deletions cut 6 bases from V and 5 bases from J, with 14 bases between. Germline CDR1 reads SNHLY; CDR2 reads FYNNEI. The CDR3 sequence is 13 residues long. The CDR3: CASRDGSSHEQYF. DNA of the CDR3: TGTGCCAGCAGGGACGGGAGTAGCCACGAGCAGTACTTC.

The chain combines TRBV27 with TRBJ2-1; D is undetermined. The CDR3 spans 16 residues. Trimming took off 1 base at V and 8 bases at J, with 18 bases between the two ends. The germline V gene encodes CDR1 MNHEY and CDR2 SMNVEV (reference sequence). In nucleotides, the CDR3 is TGTGCCAGCAGTTTATACACTAACCCATCATTCGATGAGCAGTTCTTC. Encoded protein: CASSLYTNPSFDEQFF.